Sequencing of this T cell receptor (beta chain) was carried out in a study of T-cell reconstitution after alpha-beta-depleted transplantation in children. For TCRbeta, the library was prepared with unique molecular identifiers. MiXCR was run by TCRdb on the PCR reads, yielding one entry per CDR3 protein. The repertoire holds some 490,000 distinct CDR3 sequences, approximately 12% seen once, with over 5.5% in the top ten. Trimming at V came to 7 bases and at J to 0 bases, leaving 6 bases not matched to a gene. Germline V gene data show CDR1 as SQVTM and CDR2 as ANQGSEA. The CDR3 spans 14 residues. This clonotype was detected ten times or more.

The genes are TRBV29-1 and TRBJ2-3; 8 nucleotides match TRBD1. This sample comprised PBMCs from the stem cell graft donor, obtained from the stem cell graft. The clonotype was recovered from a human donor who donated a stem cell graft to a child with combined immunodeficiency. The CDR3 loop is CSALRQGSTDTQYF. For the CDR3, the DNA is TGCAGCGCGCTAAGACAGGGGAGCACAGATACGCAGTATTTT.